The 31 T cell receptor beta chains given below trace back to one sample, sequenced in a study of glioma-infiltrating T cells. Using RNA template, CDR3s of TCR alpha and beta were amplified with iRepertoire arm-PCR. TCRdb re-derived calls from the multiplex PCR reads in MiXCR, one entry per CDR3 protein. The table records approximately 400,000 distinct CDR3 sequences, 41% of them present only once. The sample taken for sequencing was glioma tissue, nonneoplastic brain tissue, or PBMCs (not recorded which). The receptors originated from a human donor with low-grade glioma or glioblastoma, undergoing nonglioma brain surgery, or in good health (not recorded which).

The CDR3, as DNA: TGTGCCAGCAGTGACGTCGGGCGGCCTTATGAAGCTTTCTTT. Its translation: CASSDVGRPYEAFF. V is TRBV25-1 and J is TRBJ1-1; no reliable D call. Germline-derived CDR1 and CDR2 are MGHDK and SYGVNS. V lost 3 bases and J 7 bases, leaving 15 bases between the germline ends. The CDR3 runs to 14 residues.

J is TRBJ2-1 and V is TRBV9; 8 nucleotides agree with TRBD2. The CDR3 runs to 16 residues. Germline values: CDR1 SGDLS, CDR2 YYNGEE. The trim removed 0 bases at V and 3 bases at J, leaving 5 bases unmatched. The CDR3 region is CASSVVGRANYNEQFF. The CDR3 DNA reads as TGTGCCAGCAGCGTAGTCGGGAGGGCAAACTACAATGAGCAGTTCTTC.

This clonotype was counted at least ten times. The chain couples TRBV20-1 to TRBJ1-1; 8 nucleotides match TRBD1. Trimming at V came to 6 bases and at J to 0 bases, leaving 6 bases not matched to a gene. This CDR3 comprises 14 residues. Germline assignment: CDR1 DFQATT and CDR2 SNEGSKA (reference sequence). CDR3 loop: CSAAGQGLNTEAFF. In nucleotides, the CDR3 is TGCAGTGCAGCCGGACAGGGACTGAACACTGAAGCTTTCTTT.

This clonotype has only a few counts. The genes are TRBV28 and TRBJ1-4; D ambiguous. V gave up 3 bases and J gave up 0 bases, with 8 bases separating them. The CDR3 length is 15 residues. Germline CDR1 MDHEN, CDR2 SYDVKM. The CDR3 sequence is CASSFLWATNEKLFF. The CDR3 coding sequence is TGTGCCAGCAGTTTTCTATGGGCAACTAATGAAAAACTGTTTTTT.

This clonotype has just a few counts. The chain joins TRBV4-2 to TRBJ2-7; D is perhaps TRBD1 (5 bases). Germline V gene lookup returns CDR1 LGHNA and CDR2 YNFKEQ. CDR3 length equals 13 residues. V lost 0 bases to trimming and J lost 6 bases, with 9 bases between them. This chain's CDR3 is CASSQDRGSEQYF. The CDR3 DNA reads TGTGCCAGCAGCCAAGATAGGGGAAGCGAGCAGTACTTC.

With regard to this clonotype: One base away lies a much larger clone, so this may be a sequencing read error. Because the CDR3 is missing its conserved closing phenylalanine or tryptophan, this is likely a read error. J is TRBJ1-2 and V is TRBV24-1, with a tentative D call TRBD1 (5 bases). CDR1 and CDR2 (germline): KGHDR, SFDVKD. There are 11 residues in the CDR3. V was shortened by 5 bases and J by 7 bases, with 7 bases between the two germline ends. The CDR3 nucleotides are TGTGCCACCAGTGCAGGGCTTGGCTACACCCTC. Translating gives CATSAGLGYTL.

The gene calls are TRBV27 and TRBJ2-1; D assignment may be TRBD1 or TRBD2 (5 bases each). The V and J ends lost 4 bases and 3 bases respectively, with 13 bases between them. Germline V lookup: CDR1 MNHEY, CDR2 SMNVEV (reference sequence). The length of the CDR3 is 15 residues. Here the CDR3 reads CASSSPGTDYNEQFF. The CDR3 DNA reads as TGTGCCAGCAGTTCCCCCGGGACGGACTACAATGAGCAGTTCTTC.

The genes are TRBV4-1 and TRBJ2-1; D uncertain. V dropped 0 bases and J dropped 8 bases, with 11 bases sitting between them. The CDR3 extends over 14 amino acids. Germline-derived CDR1 and CDR2 are MGHRA and YSYEKL. CDR3 sequence reads: CASSQEASLYEQFF. The CDR3 DNA is TGCGCCAGCAGCCAAGAGGCTAGTCTCTATGAGCAGTTCTTC.

At least ten counts were recorded for this clonotype. The rearrangement links TRBV6-1 to TRBJ2-3, with a weak D call TRBD1 (6 bases). This CDR3 spans 17 amino acids. The V end lost 0 bases, the J end lost 0 bases, and 13 bases lay between the germline ends. Germline V CDR1 and CDR2: MNHNS, SASEGT. The CDR3 nucleotides read TGTGCCAGCAGTGAAGCGCTTCGGCAGGGGAGCACAGATACGCAGTATTTT. The encoded protein is CASSEALRQGSTDTQYF.

Comment on this clonotype: A junction boundary mismatches the germline segment, possibly from a read error. The chain combines TRBV4-2 with TRBJ2-1; D not certain. Germline loops: CDR1 LGHNA, CDR2 YNFKEQ. There are 13 residues in the CDR3. Here the CDR3 DNA reads TGTGCCAGCAGCCAAGAGGCGGTCCATGAGCTGTTCTTC. Translated: CASSQEAVHELFF.

In this sample, this clonotype turned up many times. J is TRBJ2-1 and V is TRBV4-3; 7 positions match TRBD2. V lost 4 bases to trimming and J lost 7 bases; unmatched junction nucleotides: 10. The CDR3 spans 15 residues. Germline lookup yields CDR1 LGHNA and CDR2 YSLEER. The DNA for the CDR3 is TGCGCCAGCAGCCCCCTTGGCGGGAGACAGAATGAGCAGTTCTTC. This encodes CASSPLGGRQNEQFF.

This chain joins TRBV15 and TRBJ2-2, with TRBD1 matching over 9 bases. Germline-derived CDR1 and CDR2 are LNHNV and YYDKDF (reference sequence). V lost 1 base, J lost 1 base, and 4 bases stayed unmatched. The CDR3 runs 17 residues. CDR3 residues: CATSRGGTGRNTGELFF. As DNA, the CDR3 is TGTGCCACCAGCAGAGGGGGGACAGGGAGGAACACCGGGGAGCTGTTTTTT. Together with reference TRBV15 and TRBJ2-2, the CDR3 gives the full variable domain: DAMVIQNPRYQVTQFGKPVTLSCSQTLNHNVMYWYQQKSSQAPKLLFHYYDKDFNNEADTPDNFQSRRPNTSFCFLDIRSPGLGDTAMYLCATSRGGTGRNTGELFFGEGSRLTVL.

This clonotype appeared a few times. The V and J genes are TRBV28 and TRBJ2-2; D gene uncertain. V was shortened by 1 base and J by 1 base, with 7 bases between the two germline ends. Germline-derived CDR1 and CDR2 are MDHEN and SYDVKM. CDR3 length: 15 amino acids. CDR3 in amino acids: CASSLYGRNTGELFF. CDR3 nucleotides: TGTGCCAGCAGTTTATATGGACGGAACACCGGGGAGCTGTTTTTT.

J is TRBJ2-5 and V is TRBV4-2; tentative D call: TRBD1 (6 bases). Germline CDR1 and CDR2: LGHNA and YNFKEQ. The CDR3 is 13 residues long. The V end lost 3 bases, the J end lost 3 bases, and 8 bases lay between the germline ends. This CDR3 reads CASSHRGEETQYF. The CDR3 nucleotides are TGTGCCAGCAGCCACAGGGGTGAAGAGACCCAGTACTTC.

This clonotype was observed once. V is TRBV19 and J is TRBJ1-5; D is perhaps TRBD1 (6 bases). The CDR3 contains 14 residues. V was pared by 7 bases and J by 0 bases, with 10 bases between. Germline loops: CDR1 LNHDA, CDR2 SQIVND (reference sequence). The CDR3: CASTQGNSNQPQHF. DNA of the CDR3: TGTGCCAGTACCCAGGGGAATAGCAATCAGCCCCAGCATTTT.

This chain uses TRBV2 with TRBJ2-1, with 9 bases lining up with TRBD2. Germline loops: CDR1 SNHLY, CDR2 FYNNEI. The CDR3 sequence is 21 residues long. V was clipped by 6 bases and J by 1 base; unmatched bases: 22. Here the CDR3 reads CASSSQRDSGRDWRSYNEQFF. The CDR3 nucleotides read TGTGCCAGCAGCTCCCAAAGAGATAGCGGGAGAGATTGGAGGTCCTACAATGAGCAGTTCTTC.

The V and J genes are TRBV20-1 and TRBJ2-3; the D gene is possibly TRBD1 (5 bases). The CDR3 is made up of 14 amino acids. In germline, CDR1 is DFQATT, CDR2 SNEGSKA (reference sequence). V lost 7 bases, J lost 1 base, and 15 bases lay in between. The DNA of the CDR3 is TGCAGTGGGTCCGGACAAGACCGCACAGATACGCAGTATTTT. It translates to CSGSGQDRTDTQYF.

This clonotype was detected only a few times. The chain joins TRBV20-1 to TRBJ1-6, with 8 bases fitting TRBD1. The J segment lost 4 bases and the V segment lost 2 bases, leaving 19 bases of the junction unmatched. CDR3 size: 20 residues. Germline CDR1 DFQATT, CDR2 SNEGSKA (reference sequence). The CDR3 is CSARQKTGGTMVKYNSPLHF. Here the CDR3 DNA reads TGCAGTGCTAGACAAAAAACAGGGGGAACAATGGTCAAATATAATTCACCCCTCCACTTT.

With regard to this clonotype: Since the CDR3 does not end with the conserved phenylalanine or tryptophan, this likely comes from a read error. J is TRBJ2-1 and V is TRBV28, with 10 bases identical to TRBD2. The CDR3 has 16 residues. The junction had 7 bases not matched to a gene; V was cut back by 5 bases and J by 3 bases. The V gene's germline CDR1 is MDHEN and CDR2 SYDVKM. The CDR3 DNA follows: TGTGCCAGCAGTCTCCATCTAGCGGGAGACTACAATGAGCAGTTCTCC. Translating it yields CASSLHLAGDYNEQFS.

In its sample, this clonotype was seen a few times. V and J are TRBV4-2 and TRBJ1-4; 8 bases are a match to TRBD1. The junction had 7 bases not matched to a gene; V was cut back by 0 bases and J by 7 bases. CDR3 length equals 16 residues. Germline V gene lookup returns CDR1 LGHNA and CDR2 YNFKEQ. The CDR3 DNA reads TGTGCCAGCAGCCAAGATGGGGGACAGGCAAGTGAAAAACTGTTTTTT. Encoded protein: CASSQDGGQASEKLFF.

The V call is TRBV3-1, the J call TRBJ2-1; D is uncertain. V was cut by 1 base and J by 2 bases, with 15 bases left in between. The CDR3 consists of 17 residues. The germline V gene encodes CDR1 LGHDT and CDR2 YNNKEL (reference sequence). DNA for the CDR3: TGTGCCAGCAGCCAAGGCGTTGAGGTCCTCCCCTACAATGAGCAGTTCTTC. Translation gives CASSQGVEVLPYNEQFF.

The table lists this clonotype with a few counts. The chain combines TRBV4-1 with TRBJ2-5; possibly TRBD1 for D (6 bases). The CDR3 extends over 16 amino acids. V dropped 1 base and J dropped 0 bases, with 12 bases sitting between them. Germline V gene data show CDR1 as MGHRA and CDR2 as YSYEKL. CDR3 region: CASSQGWGHHQETQYF. As DNA, the CDR3 is TGCGCCAGCAGCCAAGGGTGGGGACATCACCAAGAGACCCAGTACTTC.

With respect to this clonotype: This may be a read error, as it is one base from a much larger clone. The chain recombines TRBV6-1 with TRBJ1-6; D not resolved. The CDR3 consists of 17 residues. Germline V gives CDR1 MNHNS, CDR2 SASEGT. V lost 7 bases, J lost 7 bases, and 23 bases lay in between. The CDR3 loop reads CASTALPPGLGNSPLHF. The CDR3 nucleotides are TGTGCCAGCACCGCCCTTCCGCCGGGCCTAGGGAATTCACCCCTCCACTTT.

This clonotype was observed at least ten times. V is TRBV12-3 or TRBV12-4 and J is TRBJ1-5; unclear D gene. This CDR3 contains 14 residues. Trimming removed 8 bases from V and 3 bases from J, with 14 bases in between. The CDR3 sequence is CASSPGNDNQPQHF. CDR3 in DNA: TGTGCCAGCTCCCCCGGTAACGACAATCAGCCCCAGCATTTT.

The chain carries TRBV20-1 and TRBJ2-7; 7 bases are a match to TRBD2. CDR1 DFQATT and CDR2 SNEGSKA come from the germline V gene (reference sequence). The CDR3 has 15 residues. CDR3 DNA sequence: TGCAGCGGGGGTGGGACTACCCGGAGATATGGCGAGCAGTACTTC. This gives the protein CSGGGTTRRYGEQYF.

J is TRBJ2-5 and V is TRBV6-1; D not resolved. The V end was cut by 5 bases, the J end by 5 bases, with 12 bases between. The length of the CDR3 is 13 residues. CDR1 MNHNS and CDR2 SASEGT come from the germline V gene. CDR3 amino acids: CASSFTVAETQYF. Here the CDR3 DNA reads TGTGCCAGCAGTTTTACGGTGGCCGAGACCCAGTACTTC.

This clonotype was observed at least ten times. The chain uses TRBV20-1 and TRBJ1-2; D is unresolved. Germline V CDR1 and CDR2: DFQATT, SNEGSKA (reference sequence). The CDR3 runs 13 residues. Trimming took off 5 bases at V and 3 bases at J, with 13 bases between the two ends. CDR3 in DNA: TGCAGTGCTGGGCAGAACCCCGACTATGGCTACACCTTC. Residues: CSAGQNPDYGYTF.

Worth noting for this clonotype: Relative to the germline gene, one junction end is altered; a read error may explain this. V and J are TRBV20-1 and TRBJ2-1, with 8 bases aligning to TRBD2. The CDR3 totals 15 residues. Per the germline V gene, CDR1 is DFQATT and CDR2 is SNEGSKA (reference sequence). The CDR3 loop is CSASPLADSYNEHFF. As DNA, the CDR3 is TGCAGTGCTAGCCCACTAGCGGACTCTTACAATGAGCACTTCTTC.

V gene TRBV20-1 combines with J gene TRBJ1-2; D ambiguous. Trimming cost V 6 bases and J 1 base, with 12 bases left between them. The CDR3 is made up of 13 amino acids. Germline values: CDR1 DFQATT, CDR2 SNEGSKA (reference sequence). CDR3: CSAGSGINYGYTF. The CDR3 DNA reads as TGCAGTGCAGGAAGTGGGATTAACTATGGCTACACCTTC.

This clonotype was seen a handful of times. The chain recombines TRBV7-9 with TRBJ2-1, with TRBD1 matching over 9 bases. In germline, CDR1 is SEHNR, CDR2 FQNEAQ (reference sequence). This CDR3 is built from 17 residues. The V gene end was trimmed by 1 base and the J gene end by 0 bases; junction bases not matched to a gene: 4. The CDR3 DNA reads as TGTGCCAGCAGCTTAGTTGGACAGGGGAGCTCCTACAATGAGCAGTTCTTC. This translates into CASSLVGQGSSYNEQFF.

This sequence joins TRBV6-5 and TRBJ2-7; D is undetermined. V lost 3 bases and J lost 5, with 14 bases in between. CDR3 length: 14 residues. Per the germline V gene, CDR1 is MNHEY and CDR2 is SVGAGI. The CDR3 DNA reads TGTGCCAGCAGTTATCGGTCTGTCCGCCACGAGCAGTACTTC. Protein sequence: CASSYRSVRHEQYF.